The sequence of this T cell receptor beta chain was determined in a study of blood T cell repertoires in COVID-19. In the original analysis: The authors estimated nucleated cell counts from reference gene primer amplification. Clones were read by immunoSEQ multiplex PCR, and TCRdb kept only the in-frame ones, dropping some. V, J and clone size were drawn from that table, and D and trimming were deduced from the DNA. The data contain about 42,000 clones, 76% of them singletons. This clone was counted a few times. The source material was peripheral blood. This clonotype was obtained from a man aged 65 to 79 with active or convalescent COVID-19.

CDR3 coding DNA: TGTGCCAGCAGCGAGACAGGGTCGATCACCGGGGAGCTGTTTTTT. This encodes CASSETGSITGELFF. This sequence joins TRBV9 and TRBJ2-2, with 7 bases matching TRBD1. V gave up 3 bases and J gave up 4 bases; unmatched junction bases: 6. Germline CDR1 and CDR2: SGDLS and YYNGEE. This CDR3 spans 15 amino acids.